Listed below are T cell receptor beta chains from one sample, sequenced in a study of blood T cell repertoires in COVID-19. Repertoires were generated with immunoSEQ multiplex PCR, while TCRdb's copy carries only in-frame clones and drops some. The sample consists of about 380,000 clones, roughly 90% of them appearing once. Sequenced: peripheral blood. All receptors come from a man aged 40-49 years with acute or convalescent COVID-19. The CDR3 runs from the conserved cysteine through the conserved F or W. A D gene is named only where the DNA matches it firmly.

V	J	D	CDR3
TRBV5-1	TRBJ1-1	-	CASSLGRVGEAFF
TRBV27	TRBJ1-5	-	CASSWRRDQPQHF
TRBV2	TRBJ1-5	-	CASSDGRMSQPQHF
TRBV28	TRBJ1-3	-	CASSFPQGGRNTIYF
TRBV5-1	TRBJ2-7	TRBD1	CASSFRGPLSYEQYF
TRBV5-1	TRBJ2-3	TRBD2	CASRGLAGRASTDTQYF
TRBV27	TRBJ2-7	-	CASSLYGGGAPYEQYF
TRBV27	TRBJ1-3	-	CASSLGWGSSSGNTIYF
TRBV30	TRBJ2-1	-	CAWSVTSTGQFF
TRBV3-1/TRBV3-2	TRBJ2-5	TRBD2	CASSLETTSGFQTQYF
TRBV30	TRBJ1-5	-	CAWSVRRDQPQHF
TRBV18	TRBJ2-5	TRBD1	CASSPPGQGRETQYF
TRBV9	TRBJ2-7	TRBD2	CASSGSGGDYEQYF
TRBV5-1	TRBJ2-7	TRBD1	CASSLTGEIGWVPYEQYF
TRBV10-3	TRBJ1-4	-	CAISKQAPSTNEKLFF
TRBV4-3	TRBJ2-7	TRBD2	CASSQDSGGLAGAYEQYF
TRBV5-4	TRBJ2-7	-	CASSLERTVREQYF
TRBV9	TRBJ1-1	-	CASSVADKGRMNTEAFF
TRBV5-1	TRBJ1-6	-	CASSLDGNSYNSPLHF
TRBV2	TRBJ1-1	-	CASSDQMNTEAFF
TRBV27	TRBJ2-1	TRBD2	CASSFKLAGVEQFF
TRBV28	TRBJ1-2	-	CASSFGLEAGDGYTF
TRBV27	TRBJ1-5	TRBD1	CASSLDRSNQPQHF
TRBV2	TRBJ1-3	-	CASSEGRTGNTIYF
TRBV19	TRBJ1-1	-	CASSINPGFAEAFF
TRBV7-9	TRBJ2-7	-	CASSLYPAGRHDEQYF
TRBV5-8	TRBJ1-5	-	CASSSQTALGPYSNQPQHF
TRBV20-1	TRBJ2-1	TRBD2	CSASLAGGDYNEQFF
TRBV2	TRBJ1-3	TRBD1	CASSSTGFGNTIYF
TRBV15	TRBJ1-5	-	CATSRDLGKREGNQPQHF
TRBV6-5	TRBJ2-7	TRBD2	CASSLELAGGYEQYF
TRBV4-3	TRBJ1-1	-	CASSLDLRALNTEAFF
TRBV5-1	TRBJ2-7	-	CASSQAGGRDEQYF
TRBV5-4	TRBJ2-5	TRBD1	CASSFLGTGEETQYF
TRBV6-5	TRBJ2-7	TRBD2	CASSSPGLAVDEQYF
TRBV4-1	TRBJ2-7	TRBD1	CASSQDDGTGYEQYF
TRBV6-5	TRBJ1-2	-	CASREGTGRLYGYTF
TRBV11-2	TRBJ2-5	TRBD1	CASSWDRNQETQYF
TRBV5-4	TRBJ1-2	TRBD1	CASSLALPGGLYGYTF
TRBV5-3	TRBJ1-5	-	CARSPGDRITLGEPQHF
TRBV27	TRBJ1-5	-	CASSLQTGYQPQHF
TRBV19	TRBJ2-5	TRBD2	CASSRSSGVRETQYF
TRBV3-1/TRBV3-2	TRBJ2-5	TRBD2	CASSQDGGSGGARKTQYF
TRBV28	TRBJ1-1	-	CASSFRGYTAEAFF
TRBV25-1	TRBJ1-4	-	CASSDPFGANEKLFF
TRBV18	TRBJ2-2	TRBD2	CASSPRLAGGTANTGELFF
TRBV7-2	TRBJ2-3	-	CASSVNGGPTDTQYF
TRBV6-1	TRBJ2-1	-	CASSEAGTVYEQFF
TRBV27	TRBJ1-4	TRBD1	CASSLTPRTGHNEKLFF
TRBV11-2	TRBJ2-1	TRBD2	CASSLGLAGARNNEQFF
TRBV18	TRBJ1-1	-	CASSRVFSNTEAFF
TRBV7-3	TRBJ2-7	-	CASSLRRGSEQYF
TRBV6-5	TRBJ1-1	-	CASNQGSEAFF
TRBV4-1	TRBJ2-1	-	CASSQLSLSSYNEQFF
TRBV14	TRBJ2-5	-	CASSSEAVYQETQYF
TRBV4-3	TRBJ1-1	-	CASSQGEAVRGGAFF
TRBV12-3/TRBV12-4	TRBJ2-7	-	CASSYRYEQYF
TRBV7-7	TRBJ2-7	-	CASSLEAGLAYEQYF
TRBV28	TRBJ1-1	TRBD1	CASSPGQGAFSEAFF